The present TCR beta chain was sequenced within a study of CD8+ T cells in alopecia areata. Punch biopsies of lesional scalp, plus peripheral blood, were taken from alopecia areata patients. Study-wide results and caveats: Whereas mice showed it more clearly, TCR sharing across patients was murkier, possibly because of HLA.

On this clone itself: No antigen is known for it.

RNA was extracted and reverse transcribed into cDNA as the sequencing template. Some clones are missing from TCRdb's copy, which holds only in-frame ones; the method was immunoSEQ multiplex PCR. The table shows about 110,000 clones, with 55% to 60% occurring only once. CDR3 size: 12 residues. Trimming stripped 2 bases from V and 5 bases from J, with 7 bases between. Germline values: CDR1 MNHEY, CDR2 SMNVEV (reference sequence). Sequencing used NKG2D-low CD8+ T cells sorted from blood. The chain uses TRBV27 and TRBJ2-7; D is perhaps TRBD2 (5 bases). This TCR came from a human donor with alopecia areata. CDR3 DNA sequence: TGTGCCAGCAGTTTAGCCGGGGACGAGCAGTACTTC. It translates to CASSLAGDEQYF.